The 21 T cell receptor beta chains listed next were all sequenced from one sample in a study of T cell repertoires in cytomegalovirus infection (dated by TCRdb to about 2019). These receptors lack a known antigen. Reads for this sample came from an Illumina HiSeq 1500. TCRdb reprocessing: public reads trimmed at Q25 with fastp, clones called with MiXCR, in-frame beta chains kept. Each entry is one CDR3 protein sequence, shown with its most common DNA and genes. The sample table lists 80,000 or so distinct CDR3 sequences, 20% to 30% of them with a count of one. The top ten clones comprise around 50% of the sample. The treatment or condition label for this specimen denotes: in vitro stimulation with specific CMV peptide epitopes to enrich CMV-specific T cells. The source material was CD8+ T cells from cultured PBMCs, sampled from culture after CMV antigen stimulation. The receptors shown here come from a human donor in good health (CMV status not recorded). Some clones in this sample may be carry-over from other donors' samples.

This clonotype was counted only a few times. The chain couples TRBV11-2 to TRBJ2-2; D not certain. There are 14 residues in the CDR3. The V end lost 5 bases, the J end lost 4 bases, and 11 bases lay between the germline ends. Germline CDR1 and CDR2: SGHAT and FQNNGV. In nucleotides, the CDR3 is TGTGCCAGCAGCCCCCCCTGGGGCACCGGGGAGCTGTTTTTT. Translation gives CASSPPWGTGELFF.

The chain employs TRBV6-6 and TRBJ2-3; the match to TRBD1 covers 9 bases. Germline CDR1 and CDR2: MNHNY and SVGAGI (reference sequence). The ends lost 6 bases at V and 4 bases at J; junction bases unmatched: 8. The CDR3 runs 15 residues. DNA for the CDR3: TGTGCCAGCAGCCAGGGGACAGGGTACCCAGATACGCAGTATTTT. Translating it yields CASSQGTGYPDTQYF.

V usage is TRBV3-1 and J usage is TRBJ2-7; 8 positions agree with TRBD2. Trimming cost V 3 bases and J 5 bases; bases outside gene matches: 3. Germline V gene lookup returns CDR1 LGHDT and CDR2 YNNKEL (reference sequence). CDR3 size: 13 residues. The CDR3 nucleotides read TGTGCCAGCAGCCAGGGACTAGTAAACGAGCAGTACTTC. Amino acid sequence: CASSQGLVNEQYF.

This clonotype has ten or more counts. The chain joins TRBV7-8 to TRBJ2-1, with TRBD2 matching 11 bases. The CDR3 has 16 amino acids. V shed 4 bases, J shed 8 bases, and the junction held 10 bases outside the gene matches. Germline-derived CDR1 and CDR2 are SGHVS and FQNEAQ. CDR3 region: CASSSFTSGSNYEQFF. As DNA, the CDR3 is TGTGCCAGCAGCTCCTTTACTAGCGGGAGTAACTATGAGCAGTTCTTC. Full variable domain (outside the CDR3, taken from reference TRBV7-8 and TRBJ2-1): GAGVSQSPRYKVAKRGQDVALRCDPISGHVSLFWYQQALGQGPEFLTYFQNEAQLDKSGLPSDRFFAERPEGSVSTLKIQRTQQEDSAVYLCASSSFTSGSNYEQFFGPGTRLTVL.

This clonotype has a single count. V usage is TRBV2 and J usage is TRBJ1-2; D gene ambiguous. V was pared by 6 bases and J by 2 bases, with 10 bases between. The V gene's germline CDR1 is SNHLY and CDR2 FYNNEI. The CDR3 covers 13 residues. CDR3 DNA sequence: TGTGCCAGCAGCGGTAGACCCAACTATGGCTACACCTTC. This codes for CASSGRPNYGYTF.

At least ten counts were recorded for this clonotype. The rearrangement links TRBV4-3 to TRBJ1-6; possible D gene TRBD1, 6 bases. This CDR3 contains 17 residues. Germline V lookup: CDR1 LGHNA, CDR2 YSLEER. V lost 0 bases and J 2 bases, leaving 11 bases between the germline ends. Here the CDR3 DNA reads TGCGCCAGCAGCCAAGAAAAAGCAGGGGCCTATAATTCACCCCTCCACTTT. It is translated as CASSQEKAGAYNSPLHF.

This clonotype has just a few counts. The chain recombines TRBV6-1 with TRBJ1-6; D unresolved. Germline CDR1 is MNHNS and CDR2 is SASEGT. V lost 8 bases, J lost 1 base, and 9 bases lay in between. CDR3 length equals 14 residues. The CDR3 sequence: CASGKASYNSPLHF. In DNA, the CDR3 is TGTGCCAGCGGGAAGGCGTCCTATAATTCACCCCTCCACTTT.

This clonotype has a count of ten or more. The chain uses TRBV6-1 and TRBJ2-3; D perhaps matches TRBD1 (5 bases). Germline loops: CDR1 MNHNS, CDR2 SASEGT. There are 15 residues in the CDR3. V was clipped by 7 bases and J by 0 bases, with 14 bases between them. The CDR3 DNA follows: TGTGCCAGCAAATCGACAGCACTTAGCACAGATACGCAGTATTTT. This encodes CASKSTALSTDTQYF.

The gene calls are TRBV28 and TRBJ1-5; 7 bases are shared with TRBD1. The J segment lost 0 bases and the V segment lost 7 bases, leaving 6 bases of the junction unmatched. The CDR3 covers 15 residues. CDR1 is MDHEN, CDR2 SYDVKM, per germline. The CDR3 DNA sequence: TGTGCCAGCACTCGACAGGGCGGTAGCAATCAGCCCCAGCATTTT. Translated, it gives CASTRQGGSNQPQHF.

This chain joins TRBV29-1 and TRBJ2-2; 11 bases agree with TRBD1. V gave up 6 bases and J gave up 6 bases; unmatched junction bases: 6. CDR1 and CDR2 (germline): SQVTM, ANQGSEA. The CDR3 totals 14 residues. CDR3: CSVQGGQGAGELFF. As DNA, the CDR3 is TGCAGCGTCCAAGGGGGACAGGGGGCCGGGGAGCTGTTTTTT.

The chain carries TRBV12-3 or TRBV12-4 and TRBJ1-1, with a weak D call TRBD1 (6 bases). V gave up 7 bases and J gave up 1 base, with 10 bases separating them. This CDR3 has 13 amino acids. CDR3 sequence: CASTPTGNTEAFF. For the CDR3, the DNA is TGTGCCAGCACCCCGACAGGGAACACTGAAGCTTTCTTT.

Here the CDR3 reads CSAWTSGNTGELFF. The DNA of the CDR3 is TGCAGTGCTTGGACTAGCGGAAACACCGGGGAGCTGTTTTTT. The gene calls are TRBV20-1 and TRBJ2-2, with 10 bases lining up with TRBD2. Germline CDR1 DFQATT, CDR2 SNEGSKA (reference sequence). The CDR3 is made up of 14 amino acids. After removal of 5 bases from V and 2 bases from J, the junction contained 2 bases not matched to a gene.

Only a few counts were recorded for this clonotype. The DNA of the CDR3 is TGTGCCTGTGCTTTATGGGGCGGGACTGAAGCTTTCTTT. Translated, it gives CACALWGGTEAFF. J is TRBJ1-1 and V is TRBV30; D is perhaps TRBD1 (5 bases). Germline CDR1 reads GTSNPN; CDR2 reads SVGIG (reference sequence). V was clipped by 6 bases and J by 5 bases, with 16 bases between them. This CDR3 is 13 amino acids long.

This clonotype was observed at least ten times. This chain links TRBV12-3 or TRBV12-4 with TRBJ2-3, with a tentative D call TRBD1 (5 bases). V lost 4 bases, J lost 1 base, and 9 bases lay in between. The CDR3 totals 14 residues. CDR3 amino acids: CASSYLGGTDTQYF. CDR3 coding DNA: TGTGCCAGCAGTTACCTAGGGGGCACAGATACGCAGTATTTT.

The CDR3 protein is CAWSVLGTGDGYTF. In DNA, the CDR3 is TGTGCCTGGAGTGTACTAGGGACAGGGGATGGCTACACCTTC. The rearrangement uses TRBV30 and TRBJ1-2; 10 bases agree with TRBD1. Germline lookup yields CDR1 GTSNPN and CDR2 SVGIG (reference sequence). Trimming removed 0 bases from V and 6 bases from J; junction bases left unmatched: 4. The CDR3 spans 14 residues.

This clonotype was detected only a few times. The V gene is TRBV7-8, the J gene TRBJ2-1; 12 bases align to TRBD2. With 3 bases clipped from V and 4 bases from J, the junction kept 4 bases outside the gene matches. Germline assignment: CDR1 SGHVS and CDR2 FQNEAQ. CDR3 length: 16 amino acids. CDR3 sequence (DNA): TGTGCCAGCAGCTTGCTAGCGGGGGGGCAATACAATGAGCAGTTCTTC. Translation gives CASSLLAGGQYNEQFF.

This clonotype was counted only a few times. CDR3 nucleotides: TGTGCCAGCGGGGTCAGAAGCGGGCAGGGTACTTTCTTT. Protein product: CASGVRSGQGTFF. The chain is built from TRBV27 and TRBJ1-1; maybe TRBD1 (5 bases). V was trimmed by 8 bases and J by 12 bases, leaving 22 bases between them. The germline V gene has CDR1 MNHEY and CDR2 SMNVEV (reference sequence). There are 13 residues in the CDR3.

The CDR3, as DNA: TGTGCCAGCAGCGCGGGGGAGCACGGCTACACCTTC. Translated, it gives CASSAGEHGYTF. This sequence joins TRBV9 and TRBJ1-2; the D gene is possibly TRBD1 (5 bases). Germline values: CDR1 SGDLS, CDR2 YYNGEE. This CDR3 spans 12 amino acids. Trimming shortened V by 3 bases and J by 8 bases, and 11 bases separated the two germline ends.

The rearrangement links TRBV12-3 or TRBV12-4 to TRBJ2-2; D ambiguous. The length of the CDR3 is 15 residues. The V end was cut by 10 bases, the J end by 0 bases, with 15 bases between. The CDR3 bases are TGTGCCACCATCGCGTTGGAAACGAACACCGGGGAGCTGTTTTTT. Protein product: CATIALETNTGELFF.

This chain uses TRBV27 with TRBJ2-7, with D possibly matching TRBD1 (6 bases). CDR3 length equals 14 residues. Per germline, CDR1 MNHEY and CDR2 SMNVEV (reference sequence). Trimming removed 8 bases from V and 0 bases from J, with 14 bases in between. The CDR3: CASAPLGASYEQYF. The CDR3 region has the DNA TGTGCCAGCGCCCCATTGGGGGCCTCCTACGAGCAGTACTTC.

This clonotype was seen at least ten times. The CDR3 spells CASSPGTGAYEQYF. The DNA of the CDR3 is TGTGCCAGCAGCCCCGGGACAGGGGCCTACGAGCAGTACTTC. V and J are TRBV7-8 and TRBJ2-7; 10 positions match TRBD1. Germline V gene data show CDR1 as SGHVS and CDR2 as FQNEAQ. Trimming removed 5 bases from V and 2 bases from J; junction bases left unmatched: 3. The CDR3 sequence is 14 residues long.